This TCR beta chain was observed in a study of blood T cell repertoires in COVID-19. Study in general: Donors in the United States, Italy and Spain gave samples during acute or convalescent COVID-19. PBMCs, B-cell-depleted T cells, or T cells were the source of the cDNA or gDNA that made up the material.

As handled by the study authors: Estimation of nucleated cell counts was performed using reference gene primer amplification. Generated by immunoSEQ multiplex PCR, the TCRdb table keeps only in-frame clones and is missing some. D and trimming were read from the DNA, whereas the V and J calls and clone size are those reported in that table. The profile shows 100,000 to 150,000 clones, more than 70% of them singletons. This TCR was recovered from a man aged 60 to 69 with acute or convalescent COVID-19. The sequenced sample was peripheral blood.

The CDR3 is CSVQKNTEAFF. The CDR3 bases are TGCAGTGTACAGAAGAACACTGAAGCTTTCTTT. The gene calls are TRBV20-1 and TRBJ1-1; D remains ambiguous. V dropped 7 bases and J dropped 1 base, with 7 bases sitting between them. Germline lookup yields CDR1 DFQATT and CDR2 SNEGSKA (reference sequence). The CDR3 has 11 amino acids.